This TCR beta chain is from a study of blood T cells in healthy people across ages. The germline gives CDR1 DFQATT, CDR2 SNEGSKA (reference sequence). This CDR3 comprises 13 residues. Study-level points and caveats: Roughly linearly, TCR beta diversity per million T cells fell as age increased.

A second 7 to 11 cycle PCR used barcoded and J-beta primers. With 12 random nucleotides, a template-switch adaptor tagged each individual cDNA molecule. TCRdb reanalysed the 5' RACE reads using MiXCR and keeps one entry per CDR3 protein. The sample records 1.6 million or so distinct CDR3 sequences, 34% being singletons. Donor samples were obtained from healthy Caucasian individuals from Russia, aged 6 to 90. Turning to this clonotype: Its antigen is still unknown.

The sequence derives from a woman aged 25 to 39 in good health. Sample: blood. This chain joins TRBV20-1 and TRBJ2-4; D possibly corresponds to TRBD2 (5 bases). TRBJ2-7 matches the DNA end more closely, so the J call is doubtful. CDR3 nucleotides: TGCAGTGCCCTTTGGGGAGTCTCCTACGAGCAGTACTTC. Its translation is CSALWGVSYEQYF.